This TCR beta chain was documented in a study of shared T cell receptors in the human thymus. Clones were read by immunoSEQ multiplex PCR, and TCRdb kept only the in-frame ones, dropping some. Here the sample spans roughly 710,000 clones, 70% to 90% being singletons. The ends were cut back, 0 bases at V and 1 base at J, with 12 bases in the middle. CDR1 ENHRY and CDR2 SYGVKD come from the germline V gene. The CDR3 extends over 16 amino acids. These data are also associated with another study on human thymus T cells. That publication notes: Thymic samples were excised during corrective heart operations. Blood and thymic repertoires both appeared biased in V and J gene usage.

The sample was thymocytes. The chain has TRBV10-3 and TRBJ2-5; tentatively, D is TRBD1 (6 bases). This receptor was obtained from a girl in the first two years of life with a congenital heart defect. The CDR3 nucleotides are TGTGCCATCAGTGAGTCCGGACAGTTTTTCCAAGAGACCCAGTACTTC. As protein: CAISESGQFFQETQYF.